This T cell receptor beta chain originates from a study of early T cells in non-severe SARS-CoV-2 infection. In the study overall: Sequenced bulk RNA came from whole blood that was unsorted, and chains were unpaired.

This clonotype was observed many times. The antigen is not known. Findings and caveats of the study: Comparison of clonotypes with VDJdb favored anti-spike CD8 responses while missing private and CD4 specificities.

Each single cDNA molecule received a unique molecular identifier. TCRdb re-analysed the 5' RACE reads in MiXCR, keeping a single row per CDR3 protein. The sample includes some 49,000 distinct CDR3 sequences, around 4.6% of them seen just once. The CDR3 spans 14 residues. From germline, CDR1 is LNHDA and CDR2 SQIVND (reference sequence). Trimming removed 9 bases from V and 4 bases from J; junction bases left unmatched: 5. Sequencing was performed on whole blood. The chain combines TRBV19 with TRBJ2-2, with 10 bases lining up with TRBD2. This sequence originates from an adult who was a healthcare worker with PCR-confirmed SARS-CoV-2 infection or an uninfected control (not recorded which). The DNA for the CDR3 is TGTGCCAGCCGTGAGCGGGGGGGCACCGGGGAGCTGTTTTTT. Protein product: CASRERGGTGELFF.